The 11 T cell receptor beta chains in this list originate from one sample, sequenced in a study of T cell responses to AZD1222 COVID-19 vaccine. The repertoire was sequenced with immunoSEQ multiplex PCR; TCRdb's copy has only in-frame clones and lacks some. The sample lists approximately 84,000 clones; roughly nine tenths were seen once. Specimen: peripheral blood, collected 28 days after the second AZD1222 dose. These receptors came from an adult who received the AZD1222 COVID-19 vaccine.

This chain uses TRBV30 with TRBJ2-7, with 7 bases that match TRBD1. Germline loops: CDR1 GTSNPN, CDR2 SVGIG (reference sequence). CDR3 length: 13 residues. Unmatched junction bases numbered 9, after V lost 4 bases and J lost 6 bases. DNA for the CDR3: TGTGCCTGGAATCGACAGGGTAGGGGCGAGCAGTACTTC. Its translation is CAWNRQGRGEQYF.

This clone was detected only once. This rearrangement joins TRBV11-2 to TRBJ2-3; 11 bases agree with TRBD2. The CDR3 totals 15 residues. Trimming removed 2 bases from V and 6 bases from J; junction bases left unmatched: 4. Looked up from germline, CDR1 is SGHAT and CDR2 is FQNNGV. For the CDR3, the DNA is TGTGCCAGCAGCTTATCCGGGACTAGCGGCGATACGCAGTATTTT. Translated, it gives CASSLSGTSGDTQYF. The whole variable domain, filled in from reference TRBV11-2 and TRBJ2-3, reads EAGVAQSPRYKIIEKRQSVAFWCNPISGHATLYWYQQILGQGPKLLIQFQNNGVVDDSQLPKDRFSAERLKGVDSTLKIQPAKLEDSAVYLCASSLSGTSGDTQYFGPGTRLTVL.

The chain links TRBV12-5 to TRBJ2-3; D possibly matches TRBD1 or TRBD2 (7 bases each). Trimming cost V 3 bases and J 0 bases, with 19 bases left between them. CDR1 and CDR2 (germline): LGHNT, FRNRAP. CDR3 length: 18 residues. The CDR3 DNA is TGTGCTAGTGGTTTTGTGGGCGGGGGACAGATTAGCACAGATACGCAGTATTTT. Its protein product is CASGFVGGGQISTDTQYF. Variable domain in full (rest from reference TRBV12-5 and TRBJ2-3): DARVTQTPRHKVTEMGQEVTMRCQPILGHNTVFWYRQTMMQGLELLAYFRNRAPLDDSGMPKDRFSAEMPDATLATLKIQPSEPRDSAVYFCASGFVGGGQISTDTQYFGPGTRLTVL.

This chain joins TRBV3-1 (or the pseudogene TRBV3-2) and TRBJ2-5; no clear D. The germline CDR1 and CDR2 sequences are LGHDT and YNNKEL (reference sequence). CDR3 length: 17 residues. V gave up 1 base and J gave up 2 bases, with 17 bases separating them. The CDR3 DNA sequence: TGTGCCAGCAGCCAAGTCTCGATGTCAGTACTACAAGAGACCCAGTACTTC. Its protein product is CASSQVSMSVLQETQYF.

V and J are TRBV7-9 and TRBJ2-1; D is unresolved. The CDR3 runs to 13 residues. Between the trimmed V and J ends, which lost 5 bases and 2 bases, there was a span of 7 bases. Germline V CDR1 and CDR2: SEHNR, FQNEAQ (reference sequence). In DNA form, the CDR3 reads TGTGCCAGCAGCCCCCCGCCCTACAATGAGCAGTTCTTC. The encoded protein is CASSPPPYNEQFF.

This clone was seen a handful of times. The chain joins TRBV2 to TRBJ2-7, with 7 bases that match TRBD2. This CDR3 is built from 12 residues. Germline trimming cut 8 bases from V and 2 bases from J; bases unmatched to any gene: 3. The germline CDR1 and CDR2 sequences are SNHLY and FYNNEI. The CDR3 loop is CASYGTTYEQYF. Here the CDR3 DNA reads TGTGCCAGCTACGGGACTACCTACGAGCAGTACTTC.

The gene calls are TRBV6-1 and TRBJ1-5; D not resolved. V was cut by 1 base and J by 7 bases, with 17 bases left in between. The CDR3 is 16 residues long. The V gene's germline CDR1 is MNHNS and CDR2 SASEGT. Here the CDR3 DNA reads TGTGCCAGCAGTGAAGGACTGACGTTTTCGGGCCAGCCCCAGCATTTT. This translates into CASSEGLTFSGQPQHF.

The chain recombines TRBV7-9 with TRBJ2-7; 8 bases map to TRBD2. The V segment lost 1 base and the J segment 2 bases; nucleotides outside the gene matches: 7. The V gene's germline CDR1 is SEHNR and CDR2 FQNEAQ (reference sequence). The CDR3 extends over 16 amino acids. The CDR3 sequence: CASSLGTSRDPYEQYF. Written as DNA, the CDR3 is TGTGCCAGCAGCTTAGGGACTAGCCGGGACCCCTACGAGCAGTACTTC.

The chain links TRBV7-9 to TRBJ2-1, with 10 positions matching TRBD1. This CDR3 has 15 residues. Per the germline V gene, CDR1 is SEHNR and CDR2 is FQNEAQ (reference sequence). Germline trimming cut 4 bases from V and 5 bases from J; bases unmatched to any gene: 5. The CDR3 sequence: CASSSGTGVDNEQFF. The CDR3 coding sequence is TGTGCCAGCAGCTCCGGGACAGGGGTGGACAATGAGCAGTTCTTC.

The chain employs TRBV9 and TRBJ1-2; D unclear. CDR3 size: 15 residues. The V end was cut by 3 bases, the J end by 2 bases, with 14 bases between. From germline, CDR1 is SGDLS and CDR2 YYNGEE. The CDR3 sequence: CASSATGLGNYGYTF. The CDR3 DNA sequence: TGTGCCAGCAGCGCCACCGGGCTGGGGAACTATGGCTACACCTTC.

Remarks on this clone: Its ends do not fully match the called genes, so a read error is possible. V and J are TRBV2 and TRBJ1-5; no definite D call. Germline CDR1 reads SNHLY; CDR2 reads FYNNEI. This CDR3 comprises 13 residues. CDR3 in amino acids: CASSEGGFQPQHF. CDR3 coding DNA: TGTGCCAGCAGCGAAGGAGGGTTTCAGCCCCAGCATTTT.